This T cell receptor (beta chain) was identified in a study of T cell responses to AZD1222 COVID-19 vaccine. With 4 bases clipped from V and 3 bases from J, the junction kept 3 bases outside the gene matches. Germline-derived CDR1 and CDR2 are GTSNPN and SVGIG (reference sequence). The CDR3 sequence is 12 residues long. Assay used: immunoSEQ multiplex PCR; TCRdb lists only in-frame clones, some missing. Of approximately 77,000 clones listed, 75% to 90% are singletons. The sequencing used peripheral blood, collected 28 days after the second AZD1222 dose. The receptor comes from an adult who received the AZD1222 COVID-19 vaccine. J is TRBJ2-7 and V is TRBV30; 7 bases map to TRBD1. In DNA, the CDR3 is TGTGCCTGGACGGCAGGGGGCTACGAGCAGTACTTC. It translates to CAWTAGGYEQYF.